This T cell receptor (beta chain) was retrieved from a study of metastatic and nonmetastatic thyroid tumors. Study at large: Repertoire comparisons spanned blood and tumor or nodule tissue from malignant and benign thyroid patients. General study findings and limits: Versus benign nodules, malignant thyroid tumors reportedly had significantly higher TCR beta diversity, in blood and tumor.

Study processing details: Using the CDR3 differences seen across clinicopathological groups, the authors built a distant-metastasis classifier for papillary thyroid cancer, which was meant to discriminate distant-metastatic patients. TCRdb re-called the PCR reads via MiXCR. The V and J calls here are based on TCRdb, not the publication. The table lists about 35,000 clones, around 20% of them singletons. Unmatched junction bases numbered 7, after V lost 0 bases and J lost 7 bases. CDR1 and CDR2 from the germline V gene are SGHNT and YYREEE (reference sequence). The CDR3 has 17 residues. In its sample, this clone was seen many times. The antigen remains undetermined. Within the sample, other DNA sequences also encode this same CDR3. No treatment had been given to any patient before thyroid surgery.

Sequencing was performed on blood. The chain employs TRBV5-4 and TRBJ2-2; 12 nucleotides match TRBD2. This sequence was found in a female donor with papillary thyroid cancer or a benign thyroid nodule (not recorded which). Some clones in this sample may be carry-over from other donors' samples. The CDR3 loop is CASSLALLAGGGGELFF. The CDR3 DNA sequence: TGTGCCAGCAGCTTGGCTCTACTAGCGGGAGGTGGCGGGGAGCTGTTTTTT.